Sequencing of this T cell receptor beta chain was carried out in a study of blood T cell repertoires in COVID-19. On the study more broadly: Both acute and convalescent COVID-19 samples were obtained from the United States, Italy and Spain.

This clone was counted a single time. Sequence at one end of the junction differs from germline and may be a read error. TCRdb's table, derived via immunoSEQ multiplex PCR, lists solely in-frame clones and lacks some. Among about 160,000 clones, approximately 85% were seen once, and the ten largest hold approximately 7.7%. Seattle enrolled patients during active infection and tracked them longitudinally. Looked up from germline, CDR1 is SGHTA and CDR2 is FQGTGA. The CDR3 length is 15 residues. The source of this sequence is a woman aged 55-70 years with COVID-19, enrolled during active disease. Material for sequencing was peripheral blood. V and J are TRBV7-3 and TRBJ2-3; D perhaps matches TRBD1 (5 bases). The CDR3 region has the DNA TGTGCCAGCAGCGTAACAAAAGGGGACACAGATACGCAGTATTTT. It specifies CASSVTKGDTDTQYF.